A few counts support the clone carrying this TCR beta chain. Its antigen is currently unknown. Assembly of TCR beta libraries relied on iRepertoire HTBI primers together with Arm-PCR of CDR3 regions. TCRdb independently ran MiXCR on the multiplex PCR reads; one entry per CDR3 protein. The table has about 290,000 distinct CDR3 sequences, around 23% seen once; the top ten hold 56%. This CDR3 contains 14 residues. V lost 2 bases and J lost 5, with 12 bases in between. Per the germline V gene, CDR1 is LNHDA and CDR2 is SQIVND (reference sequence). Time point of the sample: persistent/refractory GD, antithyroid drugs over 5 years with positive TRAb. RNA isolated from PBMCs was used to make the TCR library. Tubes containing EDTA received approximately 9 milliliters of drawn peripheral blood. This record comes from a study of regulatory T cells in long-lasting Graves disease. Overall study results and limits: More public clonotypes were shared by persistent patients (around 2,800) than by new patients (more than 950). Peripheral blood, not thyroid tissue, was the sole material studied. Relative to newly diagnosed Graves' patients, persistent ones had lower TCR diversity.

The chain combines TRBV19 with TRBJ1-1; D remains unclear. This sequence was found in a female donor with Graves disease. Here the sequenced sample was peripheral blood mononuclear cells (PBMCs), taken when the disease was refractory, from a patient treated with antithyroid drugs. The CDR3 loop reads CASSIPRIRTEAFF. Here the CDR3 DNA reads TGTGCCAGTAGTATACCCCGCATTCGTACTGAAGCTTTCTTT. Looking up the rest from reference TRBV19 and TRBJ1-1 gives the full variable domain: DGGITQSPKYLFRKEGQNVTLSCEQNLNHDAMYWYRQDPGQGLRLIYYSQIVNDFQKGDIAEGYSVSREKKESFPLTVTSAQKNPTAFYLCASSIPRIRTEAFFGQGTRLTVV.